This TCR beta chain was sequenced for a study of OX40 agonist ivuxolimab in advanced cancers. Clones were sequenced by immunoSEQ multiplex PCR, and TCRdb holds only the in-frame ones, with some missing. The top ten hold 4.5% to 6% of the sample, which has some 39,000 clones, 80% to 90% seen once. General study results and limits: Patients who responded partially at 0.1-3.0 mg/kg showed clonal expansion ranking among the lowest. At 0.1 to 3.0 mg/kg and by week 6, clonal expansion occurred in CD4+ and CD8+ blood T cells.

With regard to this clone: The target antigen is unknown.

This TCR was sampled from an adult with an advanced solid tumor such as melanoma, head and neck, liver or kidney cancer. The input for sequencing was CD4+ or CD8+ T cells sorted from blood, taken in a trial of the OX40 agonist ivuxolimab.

The CDR3: CASSFSNSVGELFF. DNA for the CDR3: TGTGCCAGCAGCTTTTCGAATAGCGTCGGGGAGCTGTTTTTT. The rearrangement joins TRBV7-2 to TRBJ2-2, with D possibly TRBD2 on 5 matching bases. Germline V gene lookup returns CDR1 SGHTA and CDR2 FQGNSA. Trimming took off 3 bases at V and 7 bases at J, with 12 bases between the two ends. The CDR3 is 14 residues long.